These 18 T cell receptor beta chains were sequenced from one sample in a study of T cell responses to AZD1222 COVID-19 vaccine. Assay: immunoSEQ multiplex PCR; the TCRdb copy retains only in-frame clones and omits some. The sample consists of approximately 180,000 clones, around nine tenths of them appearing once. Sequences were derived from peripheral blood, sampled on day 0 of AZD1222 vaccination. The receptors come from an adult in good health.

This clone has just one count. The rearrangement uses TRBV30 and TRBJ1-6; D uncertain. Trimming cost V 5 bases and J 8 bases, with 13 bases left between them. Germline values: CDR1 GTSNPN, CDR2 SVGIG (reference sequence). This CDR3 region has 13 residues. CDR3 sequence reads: CAWGLLGYSPLHF. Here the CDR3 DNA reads TGTGCCTGGGGTTTACTAGGGTATTCACCCCTCCACTTT. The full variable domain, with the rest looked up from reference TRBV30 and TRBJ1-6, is SQTIHQWPATLVQPVGSPLSLECTVEGTSNPNLYWYRQAAGRGLQLLFYSVGIGQISSEVPQNLSASRPQDRQFILSSKKLLLSDSGFYLCAWGLLGYSPLHFGNGTRLTVT.

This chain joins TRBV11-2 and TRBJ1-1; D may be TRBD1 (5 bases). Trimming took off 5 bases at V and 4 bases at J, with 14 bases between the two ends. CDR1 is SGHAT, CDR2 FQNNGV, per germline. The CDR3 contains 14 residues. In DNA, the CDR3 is TGTGCCAGCAGCCAAGAGGGGATCTCCACTGAAGCTTTCTTT. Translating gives CASSQEGISTEAFF.

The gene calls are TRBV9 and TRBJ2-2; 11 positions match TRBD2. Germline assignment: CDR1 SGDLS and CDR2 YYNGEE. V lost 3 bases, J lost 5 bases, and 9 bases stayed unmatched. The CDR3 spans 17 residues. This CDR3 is CASSALIRLAGTGELFF. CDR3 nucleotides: TGTGCCAGCAGCGCATTAATAAGACTAGCGGGGACCGGGGAGCTGTTTTTT.

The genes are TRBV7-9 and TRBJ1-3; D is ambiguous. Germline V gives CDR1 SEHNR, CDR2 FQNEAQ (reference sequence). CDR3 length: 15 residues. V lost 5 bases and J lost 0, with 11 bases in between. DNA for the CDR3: TGTGCCAGCAGCATTCAGCCGATCTCTGGAAACACCATATATTTT. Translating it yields CASSIQPISGNTIYF. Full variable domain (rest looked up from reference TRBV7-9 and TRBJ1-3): DTGVSQNPRHKITKRGQNVTFRCDPISEHNRLYWYRQTLGQGPEFLTYFQNEAQLEKSRLLSDRFSAERPKGSFSTLEIQRTEQGDSAMYLCASSIQPISGNTIYFGEGSWLTVV.

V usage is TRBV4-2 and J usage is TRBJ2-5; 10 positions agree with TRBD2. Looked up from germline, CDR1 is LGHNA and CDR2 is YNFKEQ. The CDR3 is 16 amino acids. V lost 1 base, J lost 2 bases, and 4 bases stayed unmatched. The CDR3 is CASSQGPAGGQETQYF. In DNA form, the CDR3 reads TGTGCCAGCAGCCAAGGGCCAGCGGGAGGGCAAGAGACCCAGTACTTC.

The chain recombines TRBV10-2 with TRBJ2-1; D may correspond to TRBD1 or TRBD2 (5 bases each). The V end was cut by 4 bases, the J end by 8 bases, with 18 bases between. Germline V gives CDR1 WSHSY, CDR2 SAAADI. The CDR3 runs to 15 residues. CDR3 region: CASSVPGPPSDEQFF. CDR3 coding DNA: TGCGCCAGCAGTGTTCCGGGACCACCTTCGGATGAGCAGTTCTTC.

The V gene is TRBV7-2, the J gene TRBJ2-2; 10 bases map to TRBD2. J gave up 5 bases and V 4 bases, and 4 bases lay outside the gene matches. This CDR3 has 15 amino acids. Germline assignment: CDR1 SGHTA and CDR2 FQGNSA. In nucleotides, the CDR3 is TGTGCCAGCAGCTCTGTAGCGGGAGGAACCGGGGAGCTGTTTTTT. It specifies CASSSVAGGTGELFF.

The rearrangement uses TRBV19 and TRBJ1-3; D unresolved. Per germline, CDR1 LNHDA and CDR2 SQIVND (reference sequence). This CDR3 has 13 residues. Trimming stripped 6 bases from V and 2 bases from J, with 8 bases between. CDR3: CASSPPPGNTIYF. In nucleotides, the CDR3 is TGTGCCAGTAGCCCCCCGCCTGGAAACACCATATATTTT. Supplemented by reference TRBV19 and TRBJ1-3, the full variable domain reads DGGITQSPKYLFRKEGQNVTLSCEQNLNHDAMYWYRQDPGQGLRLIYYSQIVNDFQKGDIAEGYSVSREKKESFPLTVTSAQKNPTAFYLCASSPPPGNTIYFGEGSWLTVV.

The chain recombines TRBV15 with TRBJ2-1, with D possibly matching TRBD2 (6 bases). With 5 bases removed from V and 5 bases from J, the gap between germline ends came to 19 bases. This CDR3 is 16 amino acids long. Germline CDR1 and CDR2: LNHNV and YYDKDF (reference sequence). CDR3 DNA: TGTGCCACCAGCTCGGGGCGGGGTTCTCAAGACAATGAGCAGTTCTTC. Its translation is CATSSGRGSQDNEQFF.

The CDR3 DNA follows: TGTGCCAGCAGCCGAGACACGGGACAGGGGAACACCGGGGAGCTGTTTTTT. Translated: CASSRDTGQGNTGELFF. The chain uses TRBV6-6 and TRBJ2-2; 9 positions match TRBD1. This CDR3 has 17 residues. J was trimmed by 1 base and V by 6 bases; bases with no gene match: 9. Germline CDR1 MNHNY, CDR2 SVGAGI (reference sequence).

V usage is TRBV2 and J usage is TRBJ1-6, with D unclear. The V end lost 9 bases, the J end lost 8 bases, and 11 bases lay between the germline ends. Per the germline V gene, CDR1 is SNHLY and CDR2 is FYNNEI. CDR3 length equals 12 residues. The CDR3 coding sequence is TGTGCCAGGAGAGACTTAGATTCACCCCTCCACTTT. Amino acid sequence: CARRDLDSPLHF.

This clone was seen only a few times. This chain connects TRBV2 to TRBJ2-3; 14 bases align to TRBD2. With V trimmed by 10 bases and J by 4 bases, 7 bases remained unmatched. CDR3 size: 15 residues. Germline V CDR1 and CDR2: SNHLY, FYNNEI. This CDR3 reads CANERGLAGADTQYF. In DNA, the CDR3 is TGTGCCAACGAAAGGGGACTAGCGGGAGCAGATACGCAGTATTTT.

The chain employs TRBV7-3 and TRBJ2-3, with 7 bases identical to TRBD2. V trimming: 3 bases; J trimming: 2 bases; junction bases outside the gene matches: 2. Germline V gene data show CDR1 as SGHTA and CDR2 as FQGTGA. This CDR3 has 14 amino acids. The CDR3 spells CASSLGLITDTQYF. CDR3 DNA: TGTGCCAGCAGCTTGGGACTAATCACAGATACGCAGTATTTT.

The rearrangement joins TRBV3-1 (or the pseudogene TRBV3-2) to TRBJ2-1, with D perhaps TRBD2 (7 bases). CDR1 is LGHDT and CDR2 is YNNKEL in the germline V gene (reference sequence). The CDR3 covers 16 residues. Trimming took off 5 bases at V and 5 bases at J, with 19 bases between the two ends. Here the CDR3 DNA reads TGTGCCAGCAGCGTACTGGGGGCGGCGGGGGACAATGAGCAGTTCTTC. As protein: CASSVLGAAGDNEQFF.

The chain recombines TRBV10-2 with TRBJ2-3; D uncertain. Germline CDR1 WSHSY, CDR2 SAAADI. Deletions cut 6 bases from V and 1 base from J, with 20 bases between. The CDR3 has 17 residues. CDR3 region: CASRAGLALAGTDTQYF. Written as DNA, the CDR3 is TGCGCCAGCAGGGCTGGGCTCGCCCTGGCTGGCACAGATACGCAGTATTTT.

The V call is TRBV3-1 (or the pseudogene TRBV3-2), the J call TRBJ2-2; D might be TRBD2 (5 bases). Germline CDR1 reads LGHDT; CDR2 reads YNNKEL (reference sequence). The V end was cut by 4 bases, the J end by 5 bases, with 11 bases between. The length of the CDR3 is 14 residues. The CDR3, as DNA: TGTGCCAGCAGCCCGTCGGGATGGACCGGGGAGCTGTTTTTT. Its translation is CASSPSGWTGELFF.

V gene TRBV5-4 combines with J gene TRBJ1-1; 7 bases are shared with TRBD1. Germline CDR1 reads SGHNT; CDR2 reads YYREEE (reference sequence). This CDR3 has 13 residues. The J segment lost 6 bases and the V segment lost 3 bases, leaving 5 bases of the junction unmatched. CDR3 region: CASSSKDRAEAFF. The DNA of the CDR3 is TGTGCCAGCAGCTCCAAAGACAGGGCTGAAGCTTTCTTT.

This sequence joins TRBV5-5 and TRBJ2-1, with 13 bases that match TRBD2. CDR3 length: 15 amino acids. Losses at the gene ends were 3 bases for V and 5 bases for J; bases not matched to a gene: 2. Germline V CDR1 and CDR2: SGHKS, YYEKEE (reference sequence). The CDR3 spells CASSSGTSGDNEQFF. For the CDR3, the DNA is TGTGCCAGCAGCTCGGGGACTAGCGGGGACAATGAGCAGTTCTTC.